Shown below are 16 T cell receptor beta chains from a single sample sequenced in a study of shared clonotypes between healthy human individuals. The protocol was immunoSEQ multiplex PCR, while the TCRdb copy is restricted to in-frame clones and leaves out a portion. Altogether about 960,000 clones are present, more than 75% being singletons, with the ten largest covering over 1.3%. The sequenced sample consisted of memory CD4+ T cells sorted from blood. Stated subset: CD45RA-negative fraction. These receptors originate from a man aged 18 to 30 in good health.

Here the CDR3 reads CASSPRGLAGNTIYF. DNA of the CDR3: TGTGCCAGCTCACCAAGGGGACTCGCTGGAAACACCATATATTTT. V and J are TRBV18 and TRBJ1-3; D may be TRBD1 (5 bases). The CDR3 consists of 15 residues. V lost 2 bases, J lost 2 bases, and 10 bases lay in between. In germline, CDR1 is KGHSH, CDR2 LQKENI.

The chain couples TRBV28 to TRBJ1-2, with TRBD1 matching over 7 bases. V trimming: 4 bases; J trimming: 8 bases; junction bases outside the gene matches: 16. Germline V gene lookup returns CDR1 MDHEN and CDR2 SYDVKM. There are 16 residues in the CDR3. The CDR3 loop reads CASSSPTGSGDGGYTF. The CDR3 nucleotides read TGTGCCAGCAGTTCACCGACAGGGTCAGGGGACGGCGGCTACACCTTC.

The J gene is TRBJ1-1, the V gene TRBV6-1; D is unclear. The germline V and J ends were trimmed by 4 bases and 10 bases, with 13 bases remaining between them. The CDR3 totals 12 residues. Per germline, CDR1 MNHNS and CDR2 SASEGT. The CDR3 spells CASSVDGWRAFF. The DNA of the CDR3 is TGTGCCAGCAGTGTAGATGGGTGGAGAGCTTTCTTT.

There are a few counts of this clone. This sample also contains other DNA sequences that code for the same CDR3. The chain is built from TRBV5-1 and TRBJ2-7; D gene unclear. With 0 bases removed from V and 3 bases from J, the gap between germline ends came to 7 bases. This CDR3 contains 13 residues. The V gene's germline CDR1 is SGHRS and CDR2 YFSETQ. CDR3 region: CASSLASGYEQYF. CDR3 in DNA: TGCGCCAGCAGCTTGGCATCGGGCTACGAGCAGTACTTC. Using reference TRBV5-1 and TRBJ2-7 for the parts outside the CDR3, the full variable domain is KAGVTQTPRYLIKTRGQQVTLSCSPISGHRSVSWYQQTPGQGLQFLFEYFSETQRNKGNFPGRFSGRQFSNSRSEMNVSTLELGDSALYLCASSLASGYEQYFGPGTRLTVT.

The gene calls are TRBV9 and TRBJ2-7; 8 bases line up with TRBD1. The J segment lost 7 bases and the V segment lost 2 bases, leaving 11 bases of the junction unmatched. The CDR3 length is 15 residues. CDR1 and CDR2 from the germline V gene are SGDLS and YYNGEE. The CDR3 DNA reads as TGTGCCAGCAGCGTCGCATTGGACAGGGCTAGTGAGCAGTACTTC. It translates to CASSVALDRASEQYF.

The V and J genes are TRBV9 and TRBJ1-3, with 8 nucleotides matching TRBD1. Germline V gives CDR1 SGDLS, CDR2 YYNGEE. The CDR3 runs to 16 residues. J gave up 2 bases and V 0 bases, and 4 bases lay outside the gene matches. The CDR3 here is CASSVAQGATGNTIYF. CDR3 bases: TGTGCCAGCAGCGTAGCTCAGGGGGCGACTGGAAACACCATATATTTT.

This clone occurred once. This chain uses TRBV29-1 with TRBJ2-7, with a weak D call TRBD2 (5 bases). Germline V gene data show CDR1 as SQVTM and CDR2 as ANQGSEA. This CDR3 is built from 12 residues. Trimming cost V 0 bases and J 2 bases, with 5 bases left between them. Written as DNA, the CDR3 is TGCAGCGTTGAAGACGGGACCTACGAGCAGTACTTC. This sequence encodes CSVEDGTYEQYF.

The gene calls are TRBV28 and TRBJ1-5, with 10 bases fitting TRBD1. The CDR3 covers 15 residues. V was clipped by 3 bases and J by 7 bases; unmatched bases: 6. Germline V gives CDR1 MDHEN, CDR2 SYDVKM. CDR3 DNA sequence: TGTGCCAGCAGTTTCCCCGGGACAGGGGTCCAGCCCCAGCATTTT. This encodes CASSFPGTGVQPQHF.

The chain has TRBV7-2 and TRBJ2-5; 7 positions agree with TRBD1. The CDR3 contains 14 residues. V trimming: 7 bases; J trimming: 1 base; junction bases outside the gene matches: 6. The germline gives CDR1 SGHTA, CDR2 FQGNSA. CDR3 nucleotides: TGTGCCAGCACCACCGGGACAGCCCAAGAGACCCAGTACTTC. Amino acid sequence: CASTTGTAQETQYF.

The gene calls are TRBV9 and TRBJ2-1; 11 bases are shared with TRBD2. The CDR3 runs to 16 residues. The trim removed 2 bases at V and 4 bases at J, leaving 5 bases unmatched. Germline CDR1 reads SGDLS; CDR2 reads YYNGEE. CDR3 DNA: TGTGCCAGCAGCGTCATGGGGACTAGCGGTTACAATGAGCAGTTCTTC. Translation: CASSVMGTSGYNEQFF.

This rearrangement joins TRBV20-1 to TRBJ1-1; 10 bases align to TRBD1. Germline CDR1 and CDR2: DFQATT and SNEGSKA (reference sequence). J gave up 10 bases and V 7 bases, and 6 bases lay outside the gene matches. This CDR3 comprises 11 residues. The CDR3 region is CSVGGQGRAFF. For the CDR3, the DNA is TGCAGTGTAGGGGGACAGGGGAGAGCTTTCTTT.

This clone showed up just once. The chain uses TRBV18 and TRBJ2-5, with a weak D call TRBD1 (5 bases). The germline V gene has CDR1 KGHSH and CDR2 LQKENI. Trimming cost V 2 bases and J 3 bases, with 7 bases left between them. The CDR3 runs 13 residues. CDR3 region: CASSPRQKETQYF. The CDR3 coding sequence is TGTGCCAGCTCACCAAGACAGAAAGAGACCCAGTACTTC.

With respect to this clone: Distinct nucleotide sequences in the sample also encode this CDR3. The chain is built from TRBV11-2 and TRBJ2-3, with D unclear. The ends were cut back, 4 bases at V and 2 bases at J, with 1 base in the middle. Germline assignment: CDR1 SGHAT and CDR2 FQNNGV. CDR3 length: 11 amino acids. The CDR3 loop reads CASSSTDTQYF. In DNA, the CDR3 is TGTGCCAGCAGCTCCACAGATACGCAGTATTTT.

V gene TRBV6-6 combines with J gene TRBJ1-1; tentatively, D is TRBD1 (5 bases). The V end was cut by 0 bases, the J end by 5 bases, with 13 bases between. Germline assignment: CDR1 MNHNY and CDR2 SVGAGI (reference sequence). The CDR3 is made up of 15 amino acids. CDR3 coding DNA: TGTGCCAGCAGTTACTCGCCCCAGGGTGGAACTGAAGCTTTCTTT. It translates to CASSYSPQGGTEAFF.

As for this clone: One end of the junction varies from germline; a read error may be responsible. The CDR3 DNA reads TGTGCTAGCAGCTTAAACCCTCAAGTGAATGAGCAGTTCTTC. Translation gives CASSLNPQVNEQFF. The J gene is TRBJ2-1, the V gene TRBV7-7; no clear D. Germline V gene data show CDR1 as SSHAT and CDR2 as FNYEAQ (reference sequence). This CDR3 region has 14 residues.

This clone has only one observation. The V gene is TRBV7-2, the J gene TRBJ1-3; D gene ambiguous. Germline-derived CDR1 and CDR2 are SGHTA and FQGNSA. The CDR3 loop spans 15 amino acids. Trimming stripped 1 base from V and 2 bases from J, with 9 bases between. DNA for the CDR3: TGTGCCAGCAGCTTAGACAGCTCCCCTGGAAACACCATATATTTT. As protein: CASSLDSSPGNTIYF.